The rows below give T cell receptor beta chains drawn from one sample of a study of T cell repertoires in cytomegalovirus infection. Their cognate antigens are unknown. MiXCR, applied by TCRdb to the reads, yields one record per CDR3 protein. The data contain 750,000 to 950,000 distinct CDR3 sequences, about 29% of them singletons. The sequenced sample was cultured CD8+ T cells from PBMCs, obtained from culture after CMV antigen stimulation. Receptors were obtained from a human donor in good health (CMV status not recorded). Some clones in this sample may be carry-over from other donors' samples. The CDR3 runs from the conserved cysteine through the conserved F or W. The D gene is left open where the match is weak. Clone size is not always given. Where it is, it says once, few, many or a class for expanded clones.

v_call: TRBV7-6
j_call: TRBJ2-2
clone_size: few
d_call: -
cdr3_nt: TGTGCCAGCAGCCCCGGAGGGGGCGTGGGAAGGATCACCGGGGAGCTGTTTTTT
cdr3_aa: CASSPGGGVGRITGELFF

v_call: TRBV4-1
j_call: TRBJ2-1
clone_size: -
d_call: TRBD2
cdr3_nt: TGCGCCAGCAACCATCCGGGACTAGCGGACTACAATGAGCAGTTCTTC
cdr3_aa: CASNHPGLADYNEQFF

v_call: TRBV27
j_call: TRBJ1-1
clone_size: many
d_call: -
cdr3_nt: TGTGCCAGCAGTAAAGGGCGGACTGAAGCTTTCTTT
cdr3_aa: CASSKGRTEAFF

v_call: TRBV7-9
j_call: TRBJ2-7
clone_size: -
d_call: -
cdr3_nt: TGTGCCAGCAGCTTAGGTGGGACTGCCTCCTACGAGCAGTACTTC
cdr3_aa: CASSLGGTASYEQYF

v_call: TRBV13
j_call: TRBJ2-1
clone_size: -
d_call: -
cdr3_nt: TGTGCCAGCAGCGGAGACAGCGGCGGGAACAATGAGCAGTTCTTC
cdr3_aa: CASSGDSGGNNEQFF

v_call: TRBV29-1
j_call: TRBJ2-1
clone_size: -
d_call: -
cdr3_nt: TGCAGCGTTGAAGATCGGACAGATGACAATGAGCAGTTCTTC
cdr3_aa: CSVEDRTDDNEQFF

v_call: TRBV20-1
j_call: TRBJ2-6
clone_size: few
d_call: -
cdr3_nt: TGCAGTGCTAGTACGGGAAGCTCTGGGGCCAACGTCCTGACTTTC
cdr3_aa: CSASTGSSGANVLTF

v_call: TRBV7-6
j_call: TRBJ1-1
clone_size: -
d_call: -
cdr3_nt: TGTGCCAGCAGCTTAGGAATCTCGGGGGGCGATAAAGCTTTCTTT
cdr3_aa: CASSLGISGGDKAFF

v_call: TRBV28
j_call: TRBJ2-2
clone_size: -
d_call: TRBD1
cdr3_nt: TGTGCCAGCAGTTTGGGCCCCGGGACAGGAAACGGGGAGCTGTTTTTT
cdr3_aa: CASSLGPGTGNGELFF

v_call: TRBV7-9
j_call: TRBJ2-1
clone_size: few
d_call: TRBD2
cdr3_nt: TGTGCCAGCAGCGAACTGACTAGCGGGGACGAGCAGTTCTTC
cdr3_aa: CASSELTSGDEQFF

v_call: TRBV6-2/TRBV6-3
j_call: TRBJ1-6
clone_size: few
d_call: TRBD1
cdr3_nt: TGTGCCAGCAGCCGCCGGACAGGAGGTGATTCACCCCTCCACTTT
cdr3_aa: CASSRRTGGDSPLHF

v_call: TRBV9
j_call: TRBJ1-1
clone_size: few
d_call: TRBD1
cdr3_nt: TGTGCCAGCAGCGGACAGGGGAGTCGGAACACTGAAGCTTTCTTT
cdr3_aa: CASSGQGSRNTEAFF

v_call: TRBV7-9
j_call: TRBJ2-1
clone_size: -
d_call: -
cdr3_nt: TGTGCCAGCAGCTCCTCCGGCCAGGGGTACGAGCAGTTCTTC
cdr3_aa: CASSSSGQGYEQFF

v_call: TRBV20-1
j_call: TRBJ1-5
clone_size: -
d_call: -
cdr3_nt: TGCAGTGCTAGATATCAGCTGCAGGCCCAGCATTTT
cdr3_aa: CSARYQLQAQHF

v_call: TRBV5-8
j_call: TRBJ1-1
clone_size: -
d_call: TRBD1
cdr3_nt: TGTGCCAGCAGCTCTGGACAGGTTACCATGAACACTGAAGCTTTCTTT
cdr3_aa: CASSSGQVTMNTEAFF

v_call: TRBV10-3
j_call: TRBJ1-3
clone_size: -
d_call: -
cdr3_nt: TGTGCCACAGTGGGGTCTGGAAACACCATATATTTT
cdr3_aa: CATVGSGNTIYF

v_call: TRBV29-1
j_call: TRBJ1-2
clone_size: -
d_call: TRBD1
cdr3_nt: TGCAGCGTTCTGAGGCAGGGGGCCTATGGCTACACCTTC
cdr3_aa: CSVLRQGAYGYTF

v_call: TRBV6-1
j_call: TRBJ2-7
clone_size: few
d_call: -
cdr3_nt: TGTGCCAGCAGTCCCTACAGGGAGGGAAGCGACGAGCAGTACTTC
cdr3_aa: CASSPYREGSDEQYF

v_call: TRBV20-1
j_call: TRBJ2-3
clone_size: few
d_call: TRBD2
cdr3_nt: TGCAGTGCTAGGTCCGGCGGGGGAGCCCGAGATACGCAGTATTTT
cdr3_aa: CSARSGGGARDTQYF

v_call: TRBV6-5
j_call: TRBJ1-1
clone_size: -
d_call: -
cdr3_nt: TGTGCCAGCAGTTACTCCAAGCGACAGTACGGATTGAGCTGGGACACTGAAGCTTTCTTT
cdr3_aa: CASSYSKRQYGLSWDTEAFF

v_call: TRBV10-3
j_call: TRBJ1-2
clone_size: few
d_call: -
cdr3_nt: TGTGCCATCAGGGACTCAGGGGCTGAAGGCTACACCTTC
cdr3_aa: CAIRDSGAEGYTF

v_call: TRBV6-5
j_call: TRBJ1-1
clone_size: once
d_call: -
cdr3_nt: TGTGCCAGCACGAGAGCCGGGTATTTGAACACTGAAGCTTTCTTT
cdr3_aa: CASTRAGYLNTEAFF

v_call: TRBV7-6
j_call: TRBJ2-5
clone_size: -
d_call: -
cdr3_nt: TGTGCCAGCAGCTTTTTGGGGAGGCTACAAGAGACCCAGTACTTC
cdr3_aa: CASSFLGRLQETQYF

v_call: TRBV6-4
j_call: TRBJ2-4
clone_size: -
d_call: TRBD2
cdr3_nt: TGTGCCAGCAGTCCCCGGGGGGAGAAAAACATTCAGTACTTC
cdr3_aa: CASSPRGEKNIQYF

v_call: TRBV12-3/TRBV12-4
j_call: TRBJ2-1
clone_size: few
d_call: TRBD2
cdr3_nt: TGTGCCAGCAGGCCAGGACTAGCGGTAATCAATGAGCAGTTCTTC
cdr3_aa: CASRPGLAVINEQFF

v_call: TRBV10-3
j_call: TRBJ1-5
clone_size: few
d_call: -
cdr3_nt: TGTGCCATCAGTGATGGACAGTATAGCAATCAGCCCCAGCATTTT
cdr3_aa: CAISDGQYSNQPQHF

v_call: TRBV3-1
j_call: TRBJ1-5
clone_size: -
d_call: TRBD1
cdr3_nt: TGTGCCAGCAGCTCACAGGGGGATCAGCCCCAGCATTTT
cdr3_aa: CASSSQGDQPQHF

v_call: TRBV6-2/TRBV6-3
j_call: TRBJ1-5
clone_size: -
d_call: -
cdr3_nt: TGTGCCAGCAGTTACTCTAGTGGTCAGCCCCAGCATTTT
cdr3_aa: CASSYSSGQPQHF

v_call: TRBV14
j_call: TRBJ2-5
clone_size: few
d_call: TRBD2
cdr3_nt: TGTGCCAGCAGCCAGAGGCGGGGGGACCAAGAGACCCAGTACTTC
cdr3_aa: CASSQRRGDQETQYF

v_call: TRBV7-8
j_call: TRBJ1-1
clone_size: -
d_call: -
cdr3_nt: TGTGCCAGCACCTCCGTGGTATACACTGAAGCTTTCTTT
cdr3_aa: CASTSVVYTEAFF

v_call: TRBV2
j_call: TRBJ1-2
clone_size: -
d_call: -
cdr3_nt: TGTGCCAGCGGTAGCCTCGGGACAAACTATGGCTACACCTTC
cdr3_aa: CASGSLGTNYGYTF

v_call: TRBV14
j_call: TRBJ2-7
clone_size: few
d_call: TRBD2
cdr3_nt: TGTGCCAGCAGCCAAGAGGGACTAGGGGGTCACGAGCAGTACTTC
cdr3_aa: CASSQEGLGGHEQYF

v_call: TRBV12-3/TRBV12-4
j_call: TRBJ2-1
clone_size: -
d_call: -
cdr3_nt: TGTGCCAGCAGTTTTCTGGGCAGGAACAATGAGCAGTTCTTC
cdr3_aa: CASSFLGRNNEQFF

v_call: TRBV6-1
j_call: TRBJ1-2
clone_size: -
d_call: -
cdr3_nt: TGTGCCAGCAGTTTACCCTGGGACTCAGGCTATGGCTACACCTTC
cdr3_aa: CASSLPWDSGYGYTF

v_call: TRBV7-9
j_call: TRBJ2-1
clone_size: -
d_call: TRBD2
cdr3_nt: TGTGCCAGCAGCTTAGGGGCGGGGGGGGTCAATGAGCAGTTCTTC
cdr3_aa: CASSLGAGGVNEQFF

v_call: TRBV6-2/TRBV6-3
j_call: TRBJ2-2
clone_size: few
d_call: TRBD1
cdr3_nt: TGTGCCAGCAGTTACTGGGGACAGGTTAACACCGGGGAGCTGTTTTTT
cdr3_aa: CASSYWGQVNTGELFF

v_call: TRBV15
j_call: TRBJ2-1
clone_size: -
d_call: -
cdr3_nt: TGTGCCACCACTACGGGACTTTTTGGAAATGAGCAGTTCTTC
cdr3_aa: CATTTGLFGNEQFF